This TCR beta chain was sequenced during a study of identical twins. V trimming: 6 bases; J trimming: 6 bases; junction bases outside the gene matches: 10. CDR3 size: 14 residues. Germline V gene data show CDR1 as MNHNS and CDR2 as SASEGT. Study-level points and caveats: Within monozygotic twins, out-of-frame TCR alpha sharing was underestimated by the models. Its conclusions, products of cross-sectional statistical analysis, did not come from following the same donors.

As for this clonotype: The antigen is undetermined.

MiXCR, applied by TCRdb to the 5' RACE reads, yields one record per CDR3 protein. The sample shows a few hundred thousand distinct CDR3 sequences, roughly 9.5% of them seen only once. The sample was also linked to a second study, of yellow fever vaccine responses in identical twins.

The V and J genes are TRBV6-1 and TRBJ1-2; 7 bases match TRBD1. The sequenced sample was PBMCs. The sequence was obtained from a woman between 18 and 29 years old in good health. CDR3 in amino acids: CASRTTGDWNGYTF. CDR3 nucleotides: TGTGCCAGCAGGACCACAGGGGATTGGAATGGCTACACCTTC.